The 16 T cell receptor beta chains reported below all come from one sample, sequenced in a study of blood T cell repertoires in COVID-19. TCRdb keeps only in-frame clones here, not all; method: immunoSEQ multiplex PCR. Of 90,000 to 100,000 clones in the sample, around 80% were seen once. Sequenced sample: peripheral blood. These receptors were taken from a man between 65 and 85 years old with acute or convalescent COVID-19.

V and J are TRBV12-2 and TRBJ1-5. TRBV12-2 corresponds to a pseudogene. This CDR3 region has 17 residues. CDR3 nucleotides: TGTGCAAGTCGCTTACCGCAAGTGAGGCATAGCAATCAGCCCCAGCATTTT. This codes for CASRLPQVRHSNQPQHF.

The chain uses TRBV6-6 and TRBJ1-1, with 9 bases identical to TRBD1. The CDR3 sequence is 16 residues long. CDR1 and CDR2 from the germline V gene are MNHNY and SVGAGI (reference sequence). V lost 4 bases to trimming and J lost 8 bases; unmatched junction nucleotides: 14. CDR3 bases: TGTGCCAGCAGTTCCCTCGGGACAGGGAAGGTCGGAGAAGCTTTCTTT. Amino acid sequence: CASSSLGTGKVGEAFF.

V usage is TRBV25-1 and J usage is TRBJ2-7, with 8 bases fitting TRBD1. Trimming at V came to 6 bases and at J to 3 bases, leaving 1 base not matched to a gene. Germline V gives CDR1 MGHDK, CDR2 SYGVNS. The CDR3 runs to 12 residues. This chain's CDR3 is CASRTGDYEQYF. In DNA, the CDR3 is TGTGCCAGCAGGACAGGGGACTACGAGCAGTACTTC.

This chain links TRBV5-1 with TRBJ1-6; 7 nucleotides agree with TRBD1. CDR3 length: 14 residues. Germline CDR1 reads SGHRS; CDR2 reads YFSETQ. The junction had 3 bases not matched to a gene; V was cut back by 0 bases and J by 9 bases. The CDR3 loop reads CASSLGQGTSPLHF. Written as DNA, the CDR3 is TGCGCCAGCAGCTTGGGACAGGGTACTTCACCCCTCCACTTT.

The chain links TRBV7-2 to TRBJ2-7; 9 bases map to TRBD2. In germline, CDR1 is SGHTA, CDR2 FQGNSA. V gave up 5 bases and J gave up 1 base; unmatched junction bases: 18. CDR3 length: 19 amino acids. DNA for the CDR3: TGTGCCAGCAGCCGGGGGACCTCTACGCGCGGGAGGGGATCCTACGAGCAGTACTTC. Its translation is CASSRGTSTRGRGSYEQYF.

The genes are TRBV7-2 and TRBJ2-5; 16 nucleotides agree with TRBD2. The germline CDR1 and CDR2 sequences are SGHTA and FQGNSA. V lost 1 base to trimming and J lost 4 bases; unmatched junction nucleotides: 3. The CDR3 contains 17 residues. The CDR3 sequence: CASSLVGLAGGGETQYF. As DNA, the CDR3 is TGTGCCAGCAGCTTAGTGGGACTAGCGGGAGGGGGAGAGACCCAGTACTTC.

The chain couples TRBV5-1 to TRBJ2-2, with TRBD2 identical over 7 bases. The CDR3 is 16 residues long. CDR1 SGHRS and CDR2 YFSETQ come from the germline V gene. Trimming at V came to 0 bases and at J to 1 base, leaving 3 bases not matched to a gene. DNA for the CDR3: TGCGCCAGCAGCTTGGACTCTAGCGGGAACACCGGGGAGCTGTTTTTT. Translation gives CASSLDSSGNTGELFF.

The rearrangement links TRBV24-1 to TRBJ2-1, with 15 positions matching TRBD2. V lost 4 bases to trimming and J lost 8 bases; unmatched junction nucleotides: 8. Germline CDR1 is KGHDR and CDR2 is SFDVKD. This CDR3 contains 17 residues. CDR3: CATSEGGTSGRNHEQFF. The CDR3 DNA reads TGTGCCACCAGTGAAGGGGGGACTAGCGGGAGGAATCATGAGCAGTTCTTC.

This chain links TRBV6-1 with TRBJ2-7; 10 bases map to TRBD1. V lost 3 bases to trimming and J lost 6 bases; unmatched junction nucleotides: 8. CDR1 MNHNS and CDR2 SASEGT come from the germline V gene. This CDR3 has 15 amino acids. The CDR3: CASSDPGQGRGEQYF. The DNA of the CDR3 is TGTGCCAGCAGTGACCCGGGACAGGGGCGCGGCGAGCAGTACTTC.

A single count supports this clone. The chain employs TRBV5-1 and TRBJ2-7; possible D gene TRBD1, 6 bases. This CDR3 has 14 amino acids. Trimming took 1 base from V and 2 from J, leaving 10 bases between them. CDR1 is SGHRS and CDR2 is YFSETQ in the germline V gene. This CDR3 reads CASSLRRGPYEQYF. Here the CDR3 DNA reads TGCGCCAGCAGCTTGCGCAGGGGCCCCTACGAGCAGTACTTC.

The chain couples TRBV5-4 to TRBJ1-1, with 10 bases identical to TRBD1. With V trimmed by 6 bases and J by 0 bases, 11 bases remained unmatched. CDR3 length: 17 amino acids. Germline V CDR1 and CDR2: SGHNT, YYREEE (reference sequence). DNA of the CDR3: TGTGCCAGCAACCCAGGGACAGGGGATATTATGAACACTGAAGCTTTCTTT. This codes for CASNPGTGDIMNTEAFF.

Comments on this clone: The same CDR3 arises from other DNA sequences in this sample as well. This chain joins TRBV7-9 and TRBJ2-1, with TRBD1 as a possible D gene (6 bases). Trimming pared 1 base from V and 8 bases from J, leaving 12 bases between. Germline values: CDR1 SEHNR, CDR2 FQNEAQ (reference sequence). The CDR3 contains 14 residues. CDR3: CASSLVQGFDEQFF. As DNA, the CDR3 is TGTGCCAGCAGCTTAGTACAGGGTTTCGATGAGCAGTTCTTC.

V gene TRBV27 combines with J gene TRBJ1-6; unclear D gene. This CDR3 region has 15 residues. CDR1 MNHEY and CDR2 SMNVEV come from the germline V gene (reference sequence). The V end lost 7 bases, the J end lost 0 bases, and 10 bases lay between the germline ends. The CDR3 region has the DNA TGTGCCAGCAAAGCGGGTAGCTCCTATAATTCACCCCTCCACTTT. Encoded protein: CASKAGSSYNSPLHF.

The chain joins TRBV27 to TRBJ1-5, with D hard to call. This CDR3 spans 16 amino acids. From germline, CDR1 is MNHEY and CDR2 SMNVEV (reference sequence). The V end lost 0 bases, the J end lost 3 bases, and 12 bases lay between the germline ends. The CDR3 protein is CASSLSAGPPNQPQHF. The CDR3 DNA follows: TGTGCCAGCAGTTTATCGGCAGGCCCTCCCAATCAGCCCCAGCATTTT.

The chain recombines TRBV2 with TRBJ1-5; D might be TRBD1 (6 bases). CDR1 is SNHLY and CDR2 is FYNNEI in the germline V gene. V was trimmed by 6 bases and J by 1 base, leaving 16 bases between them. The length of the CDR3 is 16 residues. The CDR3 nucleotides are TGTGCCAGCAGGGGCAGGGAGGGGGGCAGCAATCAGCCCCAGCATTTT. Protein product: CASRGREGGSNQPQHF.

The chain combines TRBV5-1 with TRBJ1-2, with 8 bases fitting TRBD1. This CDR3 has 14 residues. The V gene end was trimmed by 2 bases and the J gene end by 9 bases; junction bases not matched to a gene: 9. Germline V gene data show CDR1 as SGHRS and CDR2 as YFSETQ. The CDR3 DNA follows: TGCGCCAGCAGCTTTACAAATGGACAGGGTAGCTACACCTTC. This codes for CASSFTNGQGSYTF. The variable domain in full, completed from reference TRBV5-1 and TRBJ1-2, reads KAGVTQTPRYLIKTRGQQVTLSCSPISGHRSVSWYQQTPGQGLQFLFEYFSETQRNKGNFPGRFSGRQFSNSRSEMNVSTLELGDSALYLCASSFTNGQGSYTFGSGTRLTVV.